The entry that follows covers one T cell receptor beta chain sequence. The CDR3 loop spans 16 amino acids. Looked up from germline, CDR1 is MDHEN and CDR2 is SYDVKM. The J segment lost 2 bases and the V segment lost 6 bases, leaving 6 bases of the junction unmatched. The data derive from a study of blood T cell repertoires in COVID-19. As for the study in general: Spain, Italy and the United States supplied samples that represented acute and convalescent COVID-19. PBMCs, B-cell-depleted T cells, or T cells were the source of the cDNA or gDNA that made up the material.

Repertoires were generated with immunoSEQ multiplex PCR, while TCRdb's copy carries only in-frame clones and drops some. This sample has 200,000 to 250,000 clones, with 75% to 90% found just once. Clinical history reported by participants formed the basis on which cohorts were assigned. The sample was PBMCs or T cells enriched from blood (not recorded which). The sequence was obtained from a woman aged 18-29 years in a cohort exposed to, infected with or recovered from COVID-19 (not recorded which). J is TRBJ2-3 and V is TRBV28; 12 bases line up with TRBD2. The CDR3 protein is CASSLGLAGTTDTQYF. Here the CDR3 DNA reads TGTGCCAGCAGCCTGGGACTAGCGGGTACCACAGATACGCAGTATTTT.